One TCR beta chain is described in this entry. Its antigen is still unknown. Primers included in the PCR were 60 Vbeta and 13 Jbeta primers. Per the original methods: In a later analysis, roughly 86 million unique TCR beta chains included roughly 11 million shared by two or more donors. Measured with immunoSEQ multiplex PCR; TCRdb has only the in-frame clones, and not every one. V and J calls and clone size follow that table, whereas D and trimming were derived from the DNA. Among 200,000 to 250,000 clones listed, 75% to 80% were seen once. CDR1 is SGHTA and CDR2 is FQGNSA in the germline V gene. V lost 6 bases to trimming and J lost 2 bases, with 15 bases between them. The CDR3 length is 15 residues. This sample is part of a study of cytomegalovirus exposure and HLA in healthy donors. Findings and limits, study-wide: Researchers left out some V segments, among them TRBV6-2 and TRBV6-3, as indistinguishable. Presence/absence analyses rested on an assumption that sequencing depth was roughly uniform across donors. Later genetic work tied a missense DCLRE1C variant to beta-chain V and J trimming.

Material: PBMCs. The chain has TRBV7-2 and TRBJ2-3; D is perhaps TRBD2 (6 bases). This TCR came from a man aged 18 to 30 in good health and CMV-seronegative. CDR3 in DNA: TGTGCCAGCAGTCACCTCGAGCGGGTCACAGATACGCAGTATTTT. It encodes CASSHLERVTDTQYF.